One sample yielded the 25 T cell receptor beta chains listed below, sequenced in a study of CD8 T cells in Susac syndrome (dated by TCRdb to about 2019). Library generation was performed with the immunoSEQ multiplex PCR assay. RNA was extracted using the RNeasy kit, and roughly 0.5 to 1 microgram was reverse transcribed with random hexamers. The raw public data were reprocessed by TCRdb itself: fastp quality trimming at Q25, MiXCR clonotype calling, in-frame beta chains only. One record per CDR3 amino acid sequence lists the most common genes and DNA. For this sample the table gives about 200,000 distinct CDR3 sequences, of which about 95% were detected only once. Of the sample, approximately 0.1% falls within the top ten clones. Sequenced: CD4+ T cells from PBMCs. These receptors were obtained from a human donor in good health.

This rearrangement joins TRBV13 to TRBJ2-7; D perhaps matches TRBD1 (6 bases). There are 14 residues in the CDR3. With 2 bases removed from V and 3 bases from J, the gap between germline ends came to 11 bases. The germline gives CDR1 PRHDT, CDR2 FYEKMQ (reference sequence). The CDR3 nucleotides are TGTGCCAGCAGCTTAAGGGGGTTCCACTACGAGCAGTACTTC. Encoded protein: CASSLRGFHYEQYF.

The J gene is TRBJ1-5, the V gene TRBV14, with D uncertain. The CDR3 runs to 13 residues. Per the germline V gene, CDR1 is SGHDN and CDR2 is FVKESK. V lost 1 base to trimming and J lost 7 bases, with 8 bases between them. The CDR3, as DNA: TGTGCCAGCAGCCAAGGATTAGGCCAGCCCCAGCATTTT. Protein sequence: CASSQGLGQPQHF.

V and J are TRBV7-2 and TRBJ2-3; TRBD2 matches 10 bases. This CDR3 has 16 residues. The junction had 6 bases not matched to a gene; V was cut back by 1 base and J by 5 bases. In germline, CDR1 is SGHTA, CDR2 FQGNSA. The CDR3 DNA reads TGTGCCAGCAGCTTAGAGATAGCGGGAGGCCTAGATACGCAGTATTTT. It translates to CASSLEIAGGLDTQYF.

CDR3 in DNA: TGTGCCAGCCGGAGAACCTACAATGAGCAGTTCTTC. Translating it yields CASRRTYNEQFF. The chain carries TRBV6-1 and TRBJ2-1; no clear D. V lost 8 bases to trimming and J lost 2 bases, with 7 bases between them. The CDR3 is made up of 12 amino acids. In germline, CDR1 is MNHNS, CDR2 SASEGT.

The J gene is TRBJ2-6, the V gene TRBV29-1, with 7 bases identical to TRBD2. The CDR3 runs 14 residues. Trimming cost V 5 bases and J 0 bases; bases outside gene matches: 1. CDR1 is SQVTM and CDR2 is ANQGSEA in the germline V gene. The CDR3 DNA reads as TGCAGCGTTCCGGGGGGCTCTGGGGCCAACGTCCTGACTTTC. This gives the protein CSVPGGSGANVLTF.

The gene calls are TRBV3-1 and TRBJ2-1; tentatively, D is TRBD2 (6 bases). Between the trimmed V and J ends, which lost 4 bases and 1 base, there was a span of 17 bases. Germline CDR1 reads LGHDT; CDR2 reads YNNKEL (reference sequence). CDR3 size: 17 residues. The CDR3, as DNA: TGTGCCAGCAGCCCCGCTGGAGGGAGAGGGTCCTACAATGAGCAGTTCTTC. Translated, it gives CASSPAGGRGSYNEQFF.

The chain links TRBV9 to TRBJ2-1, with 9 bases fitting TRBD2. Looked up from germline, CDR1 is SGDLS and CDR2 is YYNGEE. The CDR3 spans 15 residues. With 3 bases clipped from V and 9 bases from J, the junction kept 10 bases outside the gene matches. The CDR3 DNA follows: TGTGCCAGCAGCGGTACTCTAGCGGGATTAGGTGAGCAGTTCTTC. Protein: CASSGTLAGLGEQFF.

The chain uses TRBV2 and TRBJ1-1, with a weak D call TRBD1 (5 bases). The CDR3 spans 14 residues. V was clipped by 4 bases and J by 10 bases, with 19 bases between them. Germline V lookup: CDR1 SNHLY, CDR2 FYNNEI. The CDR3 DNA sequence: TGTGCCAGCAGTGTGGAGATTTCAGGAAGGGGAGCTTTCTTT. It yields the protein CASSVEISGRGAFF.

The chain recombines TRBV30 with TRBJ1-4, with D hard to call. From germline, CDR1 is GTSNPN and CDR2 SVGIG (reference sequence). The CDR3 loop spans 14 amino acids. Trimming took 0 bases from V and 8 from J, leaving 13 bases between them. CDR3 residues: CAWSVAPLSEKLFF. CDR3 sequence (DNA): TGTGCCTGGAGTGTAGCCCCACTATCCGAAAAACTGTTTTTT.

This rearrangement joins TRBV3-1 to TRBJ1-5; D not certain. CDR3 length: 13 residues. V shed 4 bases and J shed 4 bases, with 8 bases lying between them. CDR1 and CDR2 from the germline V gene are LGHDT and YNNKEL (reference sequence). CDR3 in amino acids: CASSRSRNQPQHF. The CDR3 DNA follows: TGTGCCAGCAGCCGATCGAGAAATCAGCCCCAGCATTTT.

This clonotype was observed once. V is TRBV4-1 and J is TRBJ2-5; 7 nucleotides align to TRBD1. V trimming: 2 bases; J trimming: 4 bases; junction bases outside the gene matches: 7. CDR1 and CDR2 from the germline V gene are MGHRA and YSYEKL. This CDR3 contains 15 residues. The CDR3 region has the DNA TGCGCCAGCAGCCAATACGACAGGGAACGAGAGACCCAGTACTTC. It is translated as CASSQYDRERETQYF.

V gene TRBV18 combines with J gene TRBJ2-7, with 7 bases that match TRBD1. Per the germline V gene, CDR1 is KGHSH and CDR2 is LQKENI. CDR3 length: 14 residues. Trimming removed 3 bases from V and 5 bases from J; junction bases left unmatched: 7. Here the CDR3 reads CASSPPTGSNEQYV. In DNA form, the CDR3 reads TGTGCCAGCTCACCCCCGACAGGGTCTAACGAGCAGTACGTC.

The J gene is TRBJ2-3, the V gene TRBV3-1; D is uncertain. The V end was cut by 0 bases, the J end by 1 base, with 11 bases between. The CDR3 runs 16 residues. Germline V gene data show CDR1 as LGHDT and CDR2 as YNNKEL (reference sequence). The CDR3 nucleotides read TGTGCCAGCAGCCAAGATCCTTCTCTGGGCACAGATACGCAGTATTTT. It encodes CASSQDPSLGTDTQYF.

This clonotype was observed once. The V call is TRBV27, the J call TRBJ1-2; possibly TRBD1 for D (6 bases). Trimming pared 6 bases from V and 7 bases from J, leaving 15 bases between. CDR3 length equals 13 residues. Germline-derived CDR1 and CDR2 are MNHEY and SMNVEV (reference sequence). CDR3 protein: CASSIRQEAGYTF. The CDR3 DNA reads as TGTGCCAGCAGCATACGACAGGAGGCTGGCTACACCTTC.

CDR3 loop: CATSDTIVGETQYF. The CDR3 DNA is TGTGCCACCAGTGATACCATAGTAGGAGAGACCCAGTACTTC. The chain has TRBV24-1 and TRBJ2-5, with D unresolved. CDR3 length: 14 residues. Trimming took off 3 bases at V and 4 bases at J, with 11 bases between the two ends. In germline, CDR1 is KGHDR, CDR2 SFDVKD.

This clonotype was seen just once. The CDR3 DNA reads as TGCAGTGCGGAAAGACAGGTCAATCAGCCCCAGCATTTT. Its translation: CSAERQVNQPQHF. The gene calls are TRBV20-1 and TRBJ1-5, with D possibly being TRBD1 (6 bases). CDR3 length: 13 residues. The germline V gene has CDR1 DFQATT and CDR2 SNEGSKA (reference sequence). V was cut by 6 bases and J by 3 bases, with 12 bases left in between.

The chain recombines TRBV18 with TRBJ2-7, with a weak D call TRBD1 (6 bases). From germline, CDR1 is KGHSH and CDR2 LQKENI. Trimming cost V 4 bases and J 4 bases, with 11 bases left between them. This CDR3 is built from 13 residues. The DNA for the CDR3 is TGTGCCAGCTCACTCGACAGGCAATACGAGCAGTACTTC. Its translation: CASSLDRQYEQYF.

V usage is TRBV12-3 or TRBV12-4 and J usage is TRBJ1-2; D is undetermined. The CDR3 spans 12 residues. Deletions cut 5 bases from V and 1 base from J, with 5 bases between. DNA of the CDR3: TGTGCCAGCAGTCCTATTAACTATGGCTACACCTTC. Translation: CASSPINYGYTF.

The CDR3 reads CASSLGSSADTQYF. DNA of the CDR3: TGTGCCAGCAGCTTAGGCTCGAGTGCAGATACGCAGTATTTT. This chain uses TRBV7-6 with TRBJ2-3; D not resolved. The ends were cut back, 1 base at V and 4 bases at J, with 9 bases in the middle. The CDR3 contains 14 residues. Germline V gene sequence: CDR1 SGHVS, CDR2 FNYEAQ.

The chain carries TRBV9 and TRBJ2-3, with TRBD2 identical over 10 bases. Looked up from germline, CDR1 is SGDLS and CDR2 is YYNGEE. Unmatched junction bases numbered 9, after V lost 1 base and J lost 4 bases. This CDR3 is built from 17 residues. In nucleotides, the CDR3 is TGTGCCAGCAGCGTATATATAGCGGGAGGTCTTGCAGATACGCAGTATTTT. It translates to CASSVYIAGGLADTQYF.

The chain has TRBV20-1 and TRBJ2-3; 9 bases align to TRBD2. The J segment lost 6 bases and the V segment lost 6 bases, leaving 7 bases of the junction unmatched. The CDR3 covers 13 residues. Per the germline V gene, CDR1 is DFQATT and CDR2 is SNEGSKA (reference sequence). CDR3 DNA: TGCAGTGCCAAAGCGGGGGGCGGCGATACGCAGTATTTT. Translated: CSAKAGGGDTQYF.

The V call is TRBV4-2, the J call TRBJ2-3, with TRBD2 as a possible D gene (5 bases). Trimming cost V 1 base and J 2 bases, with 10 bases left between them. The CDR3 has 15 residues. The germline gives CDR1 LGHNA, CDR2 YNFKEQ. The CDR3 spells CASSQGGADTDTQYF. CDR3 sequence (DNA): TGTGCCAGCAGCCAAGGAGGAGCGGACACAGATACGCAGTATTTT.

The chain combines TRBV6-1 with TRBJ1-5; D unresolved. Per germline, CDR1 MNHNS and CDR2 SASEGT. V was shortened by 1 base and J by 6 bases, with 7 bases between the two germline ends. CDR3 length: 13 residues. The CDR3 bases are TGTGCCAGCAGTGAAGTTCCAGGTCAGCCCCAGCATTTT. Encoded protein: CASSEVPGQPQHF.

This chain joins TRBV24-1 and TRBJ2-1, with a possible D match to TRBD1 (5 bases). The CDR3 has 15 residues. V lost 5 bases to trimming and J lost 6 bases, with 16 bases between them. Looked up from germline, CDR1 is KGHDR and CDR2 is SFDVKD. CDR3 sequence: CATSAPEDNANEQFF. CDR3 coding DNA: TGTGCCACCAGTGCCCCCGAGGACAACGCCAATGAGCAGTTCTTC.

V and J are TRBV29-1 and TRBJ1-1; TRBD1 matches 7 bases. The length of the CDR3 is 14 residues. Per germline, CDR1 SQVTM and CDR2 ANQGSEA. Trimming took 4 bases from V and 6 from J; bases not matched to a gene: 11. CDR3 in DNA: TGCAGCGTTGGTACCGGGACAGACGTGTCTGAAGCTTTCTTT. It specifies CSVGTGTDVSEAFF.